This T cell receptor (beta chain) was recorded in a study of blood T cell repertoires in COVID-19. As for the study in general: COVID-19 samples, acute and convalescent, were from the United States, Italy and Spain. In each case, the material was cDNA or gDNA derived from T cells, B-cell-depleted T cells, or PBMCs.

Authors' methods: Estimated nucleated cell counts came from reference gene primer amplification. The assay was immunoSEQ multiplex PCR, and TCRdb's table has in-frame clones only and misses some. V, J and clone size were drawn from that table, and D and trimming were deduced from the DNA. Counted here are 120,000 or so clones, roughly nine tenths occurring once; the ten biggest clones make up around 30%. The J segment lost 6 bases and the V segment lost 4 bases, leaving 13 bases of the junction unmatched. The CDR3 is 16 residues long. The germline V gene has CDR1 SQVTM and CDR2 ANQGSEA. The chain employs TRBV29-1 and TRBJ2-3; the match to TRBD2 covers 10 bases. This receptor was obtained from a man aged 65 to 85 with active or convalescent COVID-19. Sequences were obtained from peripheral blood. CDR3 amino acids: CSVGDRTSGLKDTQYF. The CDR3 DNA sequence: TGCAGCGTTGGGGATCGGACTAGCGGTCTGAAGGATACGCAGTATTTT.